A single sample is the source of the 31 T cell receptor beta chains below, sequenced in a study of T cell repertoires in aging, cancer and after chemotherapy. TCR beta rearrangements were amplified from peripheral blood genomic DNA. Rearranged V-D-J TRB sequences were amplified with a mixed TRB-A/B primer pool. TCRdb redid the calling of the multiplex PCR reads with MiXCR, one entry per CDR3 protein. The data hold over 2,000 distinct CDR3 sequences, with approximately 36% observed a single time. Sequenced: blood. All receptors come from a human donor with a blood cancer.

This clonotype has a handful of counts. The V and J genes are TRBV12-3 or TRBV12-4 and TRBJ2-2; no reliable D call. With 3 bases removed from V and 8 bases from J, the gap between germline ends came to 7 bases. CDR3 size: 12 residues. In DNA form, the CDR3 reads TGTGCCAGCAGTTTCCTTAGGGGGGAGCTGTTTTTT. It codes for CASSFLRGELFF.

This clonotype is termed large. The chain joins TRBV19 to TRBJ2-1, with 7 bases that match TRBD2. The CDR3 loop spans 15 amino acids. J lost 5 bases, V lost 6 bases, and 10 bases had no gene match. CDR1 and CDR2 (germline): LNHDA, SQIVND (reference sequence). CDR3 nucleotides: TGTGCCAGTAGCAAGGGAGGGCTGGGGAACAATGAGCAGTTCTTC. Translating gives CASSKGGLGNNEQFF.

This clonotype was recorded a few times. The CDR3 region is CASSWGQGNGNEQYV. CDR3 nucleotide sequence: TGTGCCAGCAGCTGGGGACAGGGAAACGGCAACGAGCAGTACGTC. The rearrangement links TRBV5-5 to TRBJ2-7, with TRBD1 matching 9 bases. The CDR3 extends over 15 amino acids. The V gene's germline CDR1 is SGHKS and CDR2 YYEKEE (reference sequence). The V and J ends lost 3 bases and 5 bases, in that order; junction bases with no gene match: 9.

The CDR3 bases are TGCGCCAGCAGTAAGTCCAGTGTGAACACTGAAGCTTTCTTT. This gives the protein CASSKSSVNTEAFF. The chain uses TRBV5-1 and TRBJ1-1; no reliable D call. This CDR3 region has 14 residues. V was cut by 5 bases and J by 0 bases, with 11 bases left in between. Germline V gene sequence: CDR1 SGHRS, CDR2 YFSETQ.

This clonotype has a handful of counts. The V call is TRBV10-3, the J call TRBJ2-6; 7 nucleotides line up with TRBD1. Looked up from germline, CDR1 is ENHRY and CDR2 is SYGVKD. The CDR3 sequence is 16 residues long. V lost 6 bases to trimming and J lost 4 bases; unmatched junction nucleotides: 9. The CDR3 reads CAISTLPGQGANVLTF. CDR3 DNA: TGTGCCATCAGCACCCTTCCGGGACAGGGGGCCAACGTCCTGACTTTC.

The gene calls are TRBV5-1 and TRBJ1-2; no clear D. CDR1 and CDR2 from the germline V gene are SGHRS and YFSETQ. The CDR3 length is 13 residues. The germline V and J ends were trimmed by 7 bases and 0 bases, with 10 bases remaining between them. The chain's CDR3 is CASSDGANYGYTF. The CDR3 coding sequence is TGCGCCAGCTCCGACGGGGCTAACTATGGCTACACCTTC.

In its sample, this clonotype was seen a few times. This chain joins TRBV12-3 or TRBV12-4 and TRBJ1-1; a possible D gene is TRBD1 (5 bases). The CDR3 sequence is 11 residues long. V was clipped by 4 bases and J by 7 bases, with 7 bases between them. This chain's CDR3 is CASSWGGEAFF. In DNA, the CDR3 is TGTGCCAGCAGTTGGGGGGGTGAAGCTTTCTTT.

This clonotype was picked up a small number of times. It is unclear where the CDR3 begins or ends on the DNA, so no DNA is shown, and the CDR3 is as TCRdb lists it. The CDR3 region is CSATLTTFGASNQPQHF. J is TRBJ1-5 and V is TRBV20-1. Per the germline V gene, CDR1 is DFQATT and CDR2 is SNEGSKA (reference sequence). The CDR3 sequence runs 17 residues, both termini included.

V usage is TRBV18 and J usage is TRBJ2-2; D is unresolved. Per the germline V gene, CDR1 is KGHSH and CDR2 is LQKENI. Trimming removed 5 bases at V and 5 bases at J, with 12 bases between. The CDR3 consists of 14 residues. Here the CDR3 reads CASSSLAGTGELFF. In DNA form, the CDR3 reads TGTGCCAGCTCATCATTGGCAGGAACCGGGGAGCTGTTTTTT.

This chain connects TRBV13 to TRBJ2-7, with 11 nucleotides matching TRBD1. The CDR3 length is 14 residues. Germline lookup yields CDR1 PRHDT and CDR2 FYEKMQ (reference sequence). The CDR3 is CASSLGQGESEQYV. The CDR3 nucleotides are TGCGCCAGCAGCTTGGGACAGGGGGAAAGCGAGCAGTACGTC.

The chain combines TRBV5-1 with TRBJ1-3; D is undetermined. The germline V and J ends were trimmed by 4 bases and 4 bases, with 12 bases remaining between them. The CDR3 sequence is 14 residues long. Germline V gene data show CDR1 as SGHRS and CDR2 as YFSETQ. CDR3: CASSEGGSGNTIYF. CDR3 nucleotides: TGCGCCAGCAGCGAAGGAGGGTCCGGAAACACCATATATTTT.

The CDR3, as DNA: TGTGCCAGCAGTGAGGGACAGCCCCATCAAGAGCAGTACGTC. This codes for CASSEGQPHQEQYV. The chain employs TRBV12-3 or TRBV12-4 and TRBJ2-7; TRBD1 agrees at 7 bases. J gave up 7 bases and V 5 bases, and 11 bases lay outside the gene matches. The length of the CDR3 is 14 residues.

This clonotype has a handful of counts. J is TRBJ1-1 and V is TRBV12-3 or TRBV12-4; TRBD1 aligns across 8 bases. The V gene end was trimmed by 6 bases and the J gene end by 4 bases; junction bases not matched to a gene: 7. CDR3 size: 14 residues. CDR3 in amino acids: CASRPTGGSTEAFF. The CDR3 nucleotides read TGTGCCAGCAGGCCAACAGGGGGAAGCACTGAAGCTTTCTTT.

This clonotype was seen a single time. At one end, the junction sequence differs from germline, possibly due to a read error. The chain couples TRBV13 to TRBJ1-1; D is undetermined. The V gene's germline CDR1 is PRHDT and CDR2 FYEKMQ (reference sequence). The CDR3 consists of 13 residues. The CDR3 bases are TGTGACAGCAGCTTGCCGGGAAGACCTGAAGCTTTCTTT. This translates into CDSSLPGRPEAFF.

The chain couples TRBV6-1 to TRBJ1-5; no firm D call. V was trimmed by 6 bases and J by 1 base, leaving 10 bases between them. The CDR3 is made up of 14 amino acids. Germline V gene data show CDR1 as MNHNS and CDR2 as SASEGT. The CDR3 protein is CASRSGGSNQPQHF. The CDR3 DNA follows: TGTGCCAGCAGAAGTGGAGGGAGCAATCAGCCCCAGCATTTT.

This chain uses TRBV28 with TRBJ2-6, with 8 bases fitting TRBD1. With V trimmed by 6 bases and J by 2 bases, 6 bases remained unmatched. This CDR3 comprises 16 residues. Germline values: CDR1 MDHEN, CDR2 SYDVKM. CDR3 sequence reads: CASRTGVSTGANVLTF. In nucleotides, the CDR3 is TGTGCCAGCAGGACAGGGGTATCCACTGGGGCCAACGTCCTGACTTTC.

The V gene is TRBV6-6, the J gene TRBJ1-3; D is possibly TRBD1 (5 bases). The CDR3 covers 20 residues. V dropped 3 bases and J dropped 6 bases, with 30 bases sitting between them. The germline CDR1 and CDR2 sequences are MNHNY and SVGAGI (reference sequence). The CDR3 DNA reads TGTGCCAGCAGTTATAGAGGGGCTAATCCTGGGGCCCAACAACTAAACACCATATATTTT. Protein: CASSYRGANPGAQQLNTIYF.

The chain has TRBV20-1 and TRBJ2-5; D is unresolved. The germline V gene has CDR1 DFQATT and CDR2 SNEGSKA (reference sequence). The CDR3 is made up of 12 amino acids. Trimming took off 4 bases at V and 4 bases at J, with 10 bases between the two ends. CDR3 sequence reads: CSAKKYLETQYF. CDR3 bases: TGCAGTGCTAAGAAGTACTTAGAGACCCAGTACTTC.

This clonotype has a handful of counts. The V gene is TRBV6-2 or TRBV6-3, the J gene TRBJ2-7; D ambiguous. Trimming removed 6 bases at V and 5 bases at J, with 14 bases between. There are 13 residues in the CDR3. Germline V gives CDR1 MNHEY, CDR2 SVGEGT. CDR3 residues: CASSSVRPHEQYF. The CDR3 coding sequence is TGTGCCAGCAGCTCCGTCCGACCCCACGAGCAGTACTTC.

The V gene is TRBV11-1, the J gene TRBJ2-5; D ambiguous. CDR1 SGHAT and CDR2 FQDESV come from the germline V gene (reference sequence). This CDR3 contains 13 residues. Trimming took off 2 bases at V and 3 bases at J, with 7 bases between the two ends. The CDR3 here is CASSLSRKETQYF. CDR3 in DNA: TGTGCCAGCAGCTTAAGTAGGAAAGAGACCCAGTACTTC.

Details on this clonotype: At one of its ends the junction is not consistent with the germline gene, which may arise from a read error. The chain carries TRBV6-5 and TRBJ1-5; a weak D match, TRBD1 (6 bases). Germline assignment: CDR1 MNHEY and CDR2 SVGAGI. This CDR3 has 13 residues. CDR3 region: CVSSPRGEQPQHF. The CDR3 DNA follows: TGTGTCAGCAGCCCCAGGGGCGAGCAGCCCCAGCATTTT.

The chain links TRBV6-1 to TRBJ1-1, with a tentative D call TRBD1 (6 bases). The V gene's germline CDR1 is MNHNS and CDR2 SASEGT. This CDR3 has 14 amino acids. Trimming took off 4 bases at V and 5 bases at J, with 14 bases between the two ends. The CDR3 loop is CASSVGGLETEAFF. For the CDR3, the DNA is TGTGCCAGCAGTGTTGGGGGCTTGGAGACTGAAGCTTTCTTT.

This clonotype was seen only a few times. The CDR3 DNA is TGTGCCAGCAGTTTGCAGGGGACGTACTATGGCTACACCTTC. Translated, it gives CASSLQGTYYGYTF. The V call is TRBV12-3 or TRBV12-4, the J call TRBJ1-2, with D maybe TRBD1 (6 bases). V was shortened by 3 bases and J by 3 bases, with 11 bases between the two germline ends. The CDR3 has 14 residues.

V and J are TRBV6-6 and TRBJ1-1; maybe TRBD1 (5 bases). CDR3 size: 12 residues. Germline-derived CDR1 and CDR2 are MNHNY and SVGAGI (reference sequence). Deletions cut 7 bases from V and 11 bases from J, with 17 bases between. The CDR3, as DNA: TGTGCCAGCATCAGGGAGGGAGCGTTGGCTTTCTTT. It yields the protein CASIREGALAFF.

By its share, this clonotype is large (0.1 to 1%). CDR3 DNA sequence: TGCAGCGTCCGACCCGGGACAGGGTTTTGGGAGCAGTTCTTC. Translating gives CSVRPGTGFWEQFF. The chain couples TRBV29-1 to TRBJ2-1; TRBD1 matches at 9 bases. The CDR3 is 14 residues long. With V trimmed by 6 bases and J by 10 bases, 13 bases remained unmatched. Germline V gene lookup returns CDR1 SQVTM and CDR2 ANQGSEA.

About this clonotype: Given a much more abundant clone one base away, this may be a read error. The chain combines TRBV12-3 or TRBV12-4 with TRBJ1-5; no firm D call. With 5 bases removed from V and 9 bases from J, the gap between germline ends came to 14 bases. The CDR3 loop spans 13 amino acids. Here the CDR3 DNA reads TGTGCCAGCAGTGGAAAGGTGGATGGGCCCCAGCATTTT. Amino acids: CASSGKVDGPQHF.

This clonotype was observed a few times. The chain links TRBV6-6 to TRBJ1-2, with 7 bases fitting TRBD1. Looked up from germline, CDR1 is MNHNY and CDR2 is SVGAGI (reference sequence). With V trimmed by 6 bases and J by 4 bases, 5 bases remained unmatched. The CDR3 has 13 residues. Here the CDR3 DNA reads TGTGCCAGCAGCGGACAGGTTGGCTATGGCTACACCTTC. This encodes CASSGQVGYGYTF.

The chain is built from TRBV5-1 and TRBJ1-6, with D unclear. The CDR3 covers 14 residues. The V end was cut by 9 bases, the J end by 4 bases, with 14 bases between. Germline CDR1 reads SGHRS; CDR2 reads YFSETQ. The CDR3 region is CATAAQAYNSPLHF. In DNA, the CDR3 is TGCGCCACAGCAGCCCAAGCATATAATTCACCCCTCCACTTT.

This clonotype was recorded a few times. The chain recombines TRBV18 with TRBJ1-2; 10 bases match TRBD1. The CDR3 has 15 residues. With V trimmed by 3 bases and J by 7 bases, 8 bases remained unmatched. Germline values: CDR1 KGHSH, CDR2 LQKENI. In DNA form, the CDR3 reads TGTGCCAGCTCACCCTCGACAGGGGGCGCGGGTGGCTACACCTTC. The encoded protein is CASSPSTGGAGGYTF.

This rearrangement joins TRBV7-2 to TRBJ2-3; 8 bases are shared with TRBD2. CDR3 size: 19 residues. Per germline, CDR1 SGHTA and CDR2 FQGNSA. After removal of 1 base from V and 4 bases from J, the junction contained 16 bases not matched to a gene. The chain's CDR3 is CASSLGPATGTSSADTQYF. CDR3 DNA: TGTGCCAGCAGCTTAGGACCTGCCACCGGGACTAGTAGCGCAGATACGCAGTATTTT.

The V call is TRBV27, the J call TRBJ2-3; D might be TRBD2 (6 bases). V was trimmed by 5 bases and J by 1 base, leaving 10 bases between them. The CDR3 has 14 residues. CDR1 and CDR2 from the germline V gene are MNHEY and SMNVEV (reference sequence). The CDR3: CASSLTGGTDTQYF. In DNA form, the CDR3 reads TGTGCCAGCAGTCTGACGGGGGGCACAGATACGCAGTATTTT.